This T cell receptor beta chain was captured in a study of blood T cells in healthy people across ages. Regarding the study as a whole: The fall in TCR beta diversity per million T cells was roughly linear with age. No conclusive comparison of naive versus antigen-experienced cells was possible with unsorted PBMCs.

Sample-barcoded 5' priming and a J-beta primer mix drove a second PCR of roughly 6 to 12 cycles. TCRdb passed the 5' RACE reads through MiXCR, listing each CDR3 protein once. This sample has 1.5 million to 2 million distinct CDR3 sequences; roughly 52% occur once, and the top ten carry roughly 2.1%. From germline, CDR1 is SNHLY and CDR2 FYNNEI. V was shortened by 2 bases and J by 8 bases, with 18 bases between the two germline ends. The CDR3 is 15 amino acids. With regard to this clonotype: The target antigen is unknown.

Material for sequencing was blood. The sequence came from a woman aged 40 to 49 in good health. The chain carries TRBV2 and TRBJ1-2, with D tentatively TRBD1 (5 bases). In DNA form, the CDR3 reads TGTGCCAGCAGTGAAAGGGAGGGGCAGCTCGACGGCTACACCTTC. Its translation is CASSEREGQLDGYTF.